This T cell receptor beta chain comes out of a study of OX40 agonist ivuxolimab in advanced cancers. Overall study context: Head and neck, renal cell, melanoma or hepatocellular carcinoma were the cancers that dose-escalation patients had. Subjects had a mean age of about 61 years, with a range of roughly 23 to 80; about 83% were male. Participants could have had prior anti-PD-1, anti-PD-L1 or anti-CTLA-4 therapy, and roughly 39% had some. General study results and limits: Blood T cells, both CD4+ and CD8+, expanded clonally by week 6 at 0.1 to 3.0 mg/kg.

With 7 bases clipped from V and 7 bases from J, the junction kept 7 bases outside the gene matches. The CDR3 sequence is 13 residues long. CDR1 is MDHEN, CDR2 SYDVKM, per germline. About this clone: Its antigen is currently unknown.

Clones were sequenced by immunoSEQ multiplex PCR, and TCRdb holds only the in-frame ones, with some missing. The table shows tens of thousands of clones, with 85% to 90% occurring only once. This TCR derives from an adult with an advanced solid tumor such as melanoma, head and neck, liver or kidney cancer. The chain uses TRBV28 and TRBJ1-2, with TRBD1 matching 9 bases. Sequenced material: CD4+ or CD8+ T cells sorted from blood, taken in a trial of the OX40 agonist ivuxolimab. Here the CDR3 DNA reads TGTGCCAGCAAACGGGACAGGGCCTCTGGCTACACCTTC. Protein sequence: CASKRDRASGYTF.